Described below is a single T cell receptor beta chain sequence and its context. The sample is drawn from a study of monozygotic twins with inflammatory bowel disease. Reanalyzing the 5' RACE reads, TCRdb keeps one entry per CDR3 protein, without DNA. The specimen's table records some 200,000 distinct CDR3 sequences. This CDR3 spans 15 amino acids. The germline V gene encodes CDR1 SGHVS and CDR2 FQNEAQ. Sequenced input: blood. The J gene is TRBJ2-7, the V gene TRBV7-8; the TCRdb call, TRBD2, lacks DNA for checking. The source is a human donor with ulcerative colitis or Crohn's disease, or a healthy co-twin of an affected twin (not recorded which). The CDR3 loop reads CASRPPSGGVYEQYF.